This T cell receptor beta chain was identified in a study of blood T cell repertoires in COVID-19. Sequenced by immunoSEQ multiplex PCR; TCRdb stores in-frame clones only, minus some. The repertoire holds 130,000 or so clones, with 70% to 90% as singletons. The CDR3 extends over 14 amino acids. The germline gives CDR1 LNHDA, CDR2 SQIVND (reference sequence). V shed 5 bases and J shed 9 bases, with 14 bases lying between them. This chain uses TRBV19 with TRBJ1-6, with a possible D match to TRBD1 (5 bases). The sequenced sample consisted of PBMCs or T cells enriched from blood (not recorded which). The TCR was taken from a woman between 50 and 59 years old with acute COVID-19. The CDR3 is CASSGRVTGSPLHF. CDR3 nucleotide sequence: TGTGCCAGTAGTGGCAGGGTAACAGGTTCACCCCTCCACTTT.